This T cell receptor beta chain was observed in a study of identical twins. Germline V gene data show CDR1 as LGHNA and CDR2 as YNFKEQ. J was trimmed by 5 bases and V by 2 bases; bases with no gene match: 13. The CDR3 runs to 18 residues. TCRdb reprocessed the 5' RACE reads via MiXCR and lists one record per CDR3 protein. The sample yields 690,000 or so distinct CDR3 sequences, over 8.5% seen once. The sample was also reused in another study, on yellow fever vaccine responses in identical twins.

The rearrangement links TRBV4-2 to TRBJ2-5; 11 nucleotides agree with TRBD2. The sequence came from a woman between 18 and 30 years old in good health. The sample was PBMCs. The CDR3 here is CASSQSGGLLAGVETQYF. The CDR3 region has the DNA TGTGCCAGCAGCCAATCAGGGGGCTTACTAGCGGGAGTTGAGACCCAGTACTTC.